The present T cell receptor beta chain was sequenced within a study of blood T cell repertoires in COVID-19. Study overall: COVID-19 samples from acute and convalescent phases originated in the United States, Italy and Spain. From T cells, B-cell-depleted T cells, or PBMCs came the material, which was cDNA or gDNA.

With 2 bases clipped from V and 6 bases from J, the junction kept 6 bases outside the gene matches. CDR1 is SGHTA, CDR2 FQGNSA, per germline. CDR3 length: 15 amino acids. As processed by the authors: The authors estimated nucleated cell counts from reference gene primer amplification. Method: immunoSEQ multiplex PCR; TCRdb's copy keeps in-frame clones and lacks some. V and J calls and clone size are as listed in that table; D and trimming were resolved from the DNA. The data show 120,000 or so clones, approximately 85% seen once. This clonotype originated in an elderly man with active or convalescent COVID-19. The V and J genes are TRBV7-2 and TRBJ2-4, with 8 positions matching TRBD2. The sequencing input was peripheral blood. CDR3 sequence: CASSLSGGEVNIQYF. In DNA form, the CDR3 reads TGTGCCAGCAGCTTAAGCGGGGGAGAAGTAAACATTCAGTACTTC.